What follows is one TCR beta chain and its context. Per the original data handling: It was from reference gene primer amplification that nucleated cell counts were estimated. The table came from immunoSEQ multiplex PCR; TCRdb's copy has only in-frame clones and leaves some out. D and trimming come from the DNA, and the V and J calls and clone size come from that table. The top ten hold around 3% of the sample, which has a few hundred thousand clones, around 87% seen once. Looked up from germline, CDR1 is LNHNV and CDR2 is YYDKDF (reference sequence). The V and J ends lost 0 bases and 4 bases respectively, with 19 bases between them. This CDR3 spans 18 amino acids. This sample stems from a study of blood T cell repertoires in COVID-19. Study in general: Some COVID-19 samples were acute and others convalescent; all came from the United States, Italy and Spain. The cDNA or gDNA used as material had been derived from T cells, B-cell-depleted T cells, or PBMCs.

The clonotype was recovered from a human donor in a cohort sampled during active COVID-19. Material: peripheral blood. The V gene is TRBV15, the J gene TRBJ1-3; D possibly corresponds to TRBD1 (6 bases). The CDR3 DNA reads as TGTGCCACCAGCAGAGATTGGGGCCAGGGGAGAGGAGGAAACACCATATATTTT. This gives the protein CATSRDWGQGRGGNTIYF.